Following are 28 T cell receptor beta chains from one sample sequenced in a study of T-cell memory formation after mild COVID-19. Via MiXCR, TCRdb re-called the 5' RACE reads, giving one row per CDR3 protein. The table shows hundreds of thousands of distinct CDR3 sequences, with 23% occurring only once. Specimen: PBMCs or a T cell subset sorted from them (not recorded which). The receptors shown here come from an adult woman who had mild COVID-19 (a few samples of this study predate the infection). Cell type and time point are not known.

The chain carries TRBV30 and TRBJ1-1; D gene uncertain. The CDR3 runs 11 residues. V shed 2 bases and J shed 7 bases, with 8 bases lying between them. Germline V gene data show CDR1 as GTSNPN and CDR2 as SVGIG (reference sequence). CDR3 residues: CAWSRQIEAFF. The CDR3 nucleotides are TGTGCCTGGAGTCGGCAGATTGAAGCTTTCTTT.

The chain couples TRBV12-3 or TRBV12-4 to TRBJ2-3, with TRBD2 matching 7 bases. The CDR3 totals 15 residues. Trimming removed 4 bases from V and 1 base from J; junction bases left unmatched: 5. The CDR3 nucleotides are TGTGCCAGCAGTTCCTTGGGGGGGGGCACAGATACGCAGTATTTT. Its protein product is CASSSLGGGTDTQYF.

This clonotype was detected only a few times. This chain joins TRBV6-1 and TRBJ1-5; the D is unclear. The CDR3 is 16 amino acids. Germline CDR1 reads MNHNS; CDR2 reads SASEGT. Trimming removed 0 bases from V and 0 bases from J, with 9 bases in between. The CDR3 reads CASSEALVGSNQPQHF. CDR3 nucleotides: TGTGCCAGCAGTGAAGCGCTGGTGGGTAGCAATCAGCCCCAGCATTTT.

This clonotype was detected many times. The V gene is TRBV13, the J gene TRBJ2-2; the match to TRBD1 covers 7 bases. Germline loops: CDR1 PRHDT, CDR2 FYEKMQ (reference sequence). The J segment lost 4 bases and the V segment lost 4 bases, leaving 3 bases of the junction unmatched. This CDR3 contains 14 residues. This chain's CDR3 is CASSSTGSTGELFF. CDR3 DNA: TGTGCCAGCAGCTCGACAGGGAGCACCGGGGAGCTGTTTTTT.

J is TRBJ1-2 and V is TRBV7-9, with 7 bases identical to TRBD1. Germline assignment: CDR1 SEHNR and CDR2 FQNEAQ (reference sequence). The CDR3 contains 16 residues. The ends lost 4 bases at V and 3 bases at J; junction bases unmatched: 11. CDR3 DNA sequence: TGTGCCAGCAGCTCGGGACAGCCCGGAACCTACTATGGCTACACCTTC. Residues: CASSSGQPGTYYGYTF.

V gene TRBV3-1 combines with J gene TRBJ2-3; D gene ambiguous. Per germline, CDR1 LGHDT and CDR2 YNNKEL (reference sequence). The CDR3 totals 14 residues. V was clipped by 1 base and J by 0 bases, with 5 bases between them. The CDR3 reads CASSQAPSTDTQYF. DNA of the CDR3: TGTGCCAGCAGCCAAGCCCCTAGCACAGATACGCAGTATTTT.

This clonotype was picked up a small number of times. V usage is TRBV18 and J usage is TRBJ1-4, with 8 nucleotides matching TRBD1. The CDR3 length is 14 residues. Trimming cost V 6 bases and J 7 bases; bases outside gene matches: 7. Germline CDR1 reads KGHSH; CDR2 reads LQKENI. The CDR3: CASSHRDRTEKLFF. DNA for the CDR3: TGTGCCAGCTCCCACCGGGACAGGACTGAAAAACTGTTTTTT. The complete variable domain, with remaining parts taken from reference TRBV18 and TRBJ1-4, reads NAGVMQNPRHLVRRRGQEARLRCSPMKGHSHVYWYRQLPEEGLKFMVYLQKENIIDESGMPKERFSAEFPKEGPSILRIQQVVRGDSAAYFCASSHRDRTEKLFFGSGTQLSVL.

This rearrangement joins TRBV4-1 to TRBJ2-7; 7 nucleotides align to TRBD2. Germline assignment: CDR1 MGHRA and CDR2 YSYEKL. The CDR3 has 16 amino acids. Unmatched junction bases numbered 9, after V lost 2 bases and J lost 2 bases. The CDR3 DNA sequence: TGCGCCAGCAGCCAATCCGACCCGGGGGGTCCCTACGAGCAGTACTTC. Its protein is CASSQSDPGGPYEQYF.

This clonotype has a handful of counts. The chain couples TRBV4-1 to TRBJ1-5, with 9 bases matching TRBD1. The CDR3 is made up of 16 amino acids. The germline V gene encodes CDR1 MGHRA and CDR2 YSYEKL. J was trimmed by 3 bases and V by 2 bases; bases with no gene match: 5. This chain's CDR3 is CASSQPDRGNNQPQHF. The CDR3 nucleotides are TGCGCCAGCAGCCAACCGGACAGGGGAAACAATCAGCCCCAGCATTTT.

The rearrangement uses TRBV11-2 and TRBJ1-1; D is unclear. V was cut by 5 bases and J by 3 bases, with 7 bases left in between. The length of the CDR3 is 12 residues. Germline V gene sequence: CDR1 SGHAT, CDR2 FQNNGV. CDR3 DNA sequence: TGTGCCAGCAGCCGGGTGGACACTGAAGCTTTCTTT. The encoded protein is CASSRVDTEAFF.

This clonotype was seen more than once but under ten times. The J gene is TRBJ1-1, the V gene TRBV20-1, with 7 bases fitting TRBD1. This CDR3 is 13 amino acids long. After removal of 5 bases from V and 6 bases from J, the junction contained 9 bases not matched to a gene. Germline V gene lookup returns CDR1 DFQATT and CDR2 SNEGSKA (reference sequence). For the CDR3, the DNA is TGCAGTGCTTTCACAGGGGTGAGGGCTGAAGCTTTCTTT. Protein sequence: CSAFTGVRAEAFF.

V is TRBV12-3 or TRBV12-4 and J is TRBJ2-1; TRBD1 is a possible D gene (6 bases). The CDR3 is 14 amino acids. The germline V and J ends were trimmed by 5 bases and 8 bases, with 16 bases remaining between them. The CDR3 DNA follows: TGTGCCAGCAGTGTGACAGGTACGGGGTATGAGCAGTTCTTC. Translation: CASSVTGTGYEQFF.

V usage is TRBV12-3 or TRBV12-4 and J usage is TRBJ2-7, with 8 bases matching TRBD1. V was pared by 1 base and J by 4 bases, with 9 bases of the junction left unmatched. This CDR3 region has 16 residues. The CDR3 reads CASSLDVPGGTYEQYF. DNA for the CDR3: TGTGCCAGCAGTTTAGATGTCCCAGGGGGCACGTACGAGCAGTACTTC.

The chain links TRBV12-3 or TRBV12-4 to TRBJ2-3; TRBD1 matches 8 bases. Trimming cost V 6 bases and J 3 bases; bases outside gene matches: 5. This CDR3 has 14 amino acids. CDR3 coding DNA: TGTGCCAGCAGAAAGACAGGGGAGACAGATACGCAGTATTTT. Protein sequence: CASRKTGETDTQYF.

This clonotype was seen only a few times. The chain has TRBV7-8 and TRBJ2-2; D is uncertain. The CDR3 has 15 residues. The V end was cut by 0 bases, the J end by 5 bases, with 10 bases between. CDR1 is SGHVS and CDR2 is FQNEAQ in the germline V gene. The CDR3 loop reads CASSLAAMETGELFF. The CDR3 DNA reads as TGTGCCAGCAGCTTAGCGGCGATGGAAACCGGGGAGCTGTTTTTT. Looking up the rest from reference TRBV7-8 and TRBJ2-2 gives the full variable domain: GAGVSQSPRYKVAKRGQDVALRCDPISGHVSLFWYQQALGQGPEFLTYFQNEAQLDKSGLPSDRFFAERPEGSVSTLKIQRTQQEDSAVYLCASSLAAMETGELFFGEGSRLTVL.

A few counts support this clonotype. The chain couples TRBV2 to TRBJ2-1; D unclear. The V gene lost 7 bases and the J gene lost 1 base, with 8 bases spanning the gap. The CDR3 is 13 residues long. The germline gives CDR1 SNHLY, CDR2 FYNNEI. The chain's CDR3 is CASTERSYNEQFF. In nucleotides, the CDR3 is TGTGCCAGCACCGAGAGGTCCTACAATGAGCAGTTCTTC.

The chain links TRBV5-1 to TRBJ2-5; D call uncertain. This CDR3 contains 14 residues. Germline V gene sequence: CDR1 SGHRS, CDR2 YFSETQ. Between the trimmed V and J ends, which lost 0 bases and 2 bases, there was a span of 8 bases. CDR3 loop: CASSLVTKQETQYF. Here the CDR3 DNA reads TGCGCCAGCAGCTTGGTAACAAAACAAGAGACCCAGTACTTC.

The rearrangement uses TRBV19 and TRBJ2-5; perhaps D is TRBD1 or TRBD2 (5 bases each). This CDR3 is built from 13 residues. Trimming pared 6 bases from V and 5 bases from J, leaving 13 bases between. CDR1 and CDR2 from the germline V gene are LNHDA and SQIVND (reference sequence). The CDR3 loop reads CASSADWGETQYF. The CDR3 nucleotides read TGTGCCAGTAGCGCTGACTGGGGGGAGACCCAGTACTTC. Filled out from reference TRBV19 and TRBJ2-5, the complete variable domain reads DGGITQSPKYLFRKEGQNVTLSCEQNLNHDAMYWYRQDPGQGLRLIYYSQIVNDFQKGDIAEGYSVSREKKESFPLTVTSAQKNPTAFYLCASSADWGETQYFGPGTRLLVL.

This clonotype was seen a single time. The chain employs TRBV7-8 and TRBJ1-4, with 11 bases aligning to TRBD1. The V segment lost 3 bases and the J segment 3 bases; nucleotides outside the gene matches: 6. Per germline, CDR1 SGHVS and CDR2 FQNEAQ. The CDR3 spans 17 residues. In DNA, the CDR3 is TGTGCCAGCAGCTTTAGGGACAGGGGGTTGTCTAATGAAAAACTGTTTTTT. It encodes CASSFRDRGLSNEKLFF.

V gene TRBV11-2 combines with J gene TRBJ1-3, with no clear D. CDR1 is SGHAT, CDR2 FQNNGV, per germline. This CDR3 region has 16 residues. Trimming left V 2 bases short and J 4 bases short, with 15 bases between. The CDR3 sequence is CASSLTDPARGNTIYF. CDR3 coding DNA: TGTGCCAGCAGCTTAACCGACCCGGCCAGGGGAAACACCATATATTTT.

The chain uses TRBV18 and TRBJ2-5; D assignment may be TRBD1 or TRBD2 (6 bases each). Germline assignment: CDR1 KGHSH and CDR2 LQKENI. Trimming took 0 bases from V and 5 from J, leaving 13 bases between them. CDR3 length: 15 amino acids. The CDR3 nucleotides are TGTGCCAGCTCACCACCGGGGGGCCCACGGGAGACCCAGTACTTC. This encodes CASSPPGGPRETQYF.

The V call is TRBV29-1, the J call TRBJ2-5; D gene uncertain. The CDR3 sequence is 10 residues long. Germline values: CDR1 SQVTM, CDR2 ANQGSEA. V was shortened by 1 base and J by 4 bases, with 1 base between the two germline ends. The CDR3 sequence: CSVEGETQYF. The CDR3 bases are TGCAGCGTTGAAGGAGAGACCCAGTACTTC.

In this sample, this clonotype turned up a few times. V usage is TRBV12-3 or TRBV12-4 and J usage is TRBJ1-2, with D perhaps matching TRBD1 (5 bases). Trimming took 1 base from V and 5 from J, leaving 14 bases between them. CDR3 length equals 15 residues. In DNA form, the CDR3 reads TGTGCCAGCAGTTTAGGCGTCAGGGTCGAGTATGGCTACACCTTC. This translates into CASSLGVRVEYGYTF.

The table lists this clonotype with a few counts. This chain connects TRBV4-1 to TRBJ1-1, with TRBD1 matching over 7 bases. This CDR3 comprises 16 residues. Germline V gene sequence: CDR1 MGHRA, CDR2 YSYEKL. Germline trimming cut 3 bases from V and 4 bases from J; bases unmatched to any gene: 11. The CDR3 spells CASSQEYRGGPTEAFF. The DNA for the CDR3 is TGCGCCAGCAGCCAGGAATACAGGGGCGGCCCCACTGAAGCTTTCTTT.

This clonotype turned up a few times. The genes are TRBV5-5 and TRBJ1-1, with D perhaps matching TRBD1 (5 bases). With 4 bases removed from V and 6 bases from J, the gap between germline ends came to 16 bases. CDR3 size: 14 residues. In germline, CDR1 is SGHKS, CDR2 YYEKEE (reference sequence). CDR3 nucleotide sequence: TGTGCCAGCAGCCCGGGACCGACACATCCTGAAGCTTTCTTT. The encoded protein is CASSPGPTHPEAFF. The full variable domain, with the rest looked up from reference TRBV5-5 and TRBJ1-1, is DAGVTQSPTHLIKTRGQQVTLRCSPISGHKSVSWYQQVLGQGPQFIFQYYEKEERGRGNFPDRFSARQFPNYSSELNVNALLLGDSALYLCASSPGPTHPEAFFGQGTRLTVV.

The table lists this clonotype with a few counts. The J gene is TRBJ2-2, the V gene TRBV12-3 or TRBV12-4, with D uncertain. This CDR3 region has 13 residues. Trimming left V 6 bases short and J 3 bases short, with 8 bases between. The CDR3 DNA reads as TGTGCCAGCAGGTCGACGTACACCGGGGAGCTGTTTTTT. Its protein product is CASRSTYTGELFF.

V is TRBV6-2 or TRBV6-3 and J is TRBJ2-3, with 7 bases fitting TRBD2. After removal of 5 bases from V and 8 bases from J, the junction contained 7 bases not matched to a gene. Germline V gene lookup returns CDR1 MNHEY and CDR2 SVGEGT. The CDR3 runs 13 residues. CDR3 amino acids: CASSRLLAATQYF. The DNA for the CDR3 is TGTGCCAGCAGTCGACTTCTAGCGGCTACGCAGTATTTT.

The V call is TRBV10-3, the J call TRBJ2-7; no firm D call. The V and J ends lost 5 bases and 5 bases respectively, with 7 bases between them. The germline gives CDR1 ENHRY, CDR2 SYGVKD. The CDR3 loop spans 11 amino acids. CDR3 protein: CAISYSNEQYF. The DNA of the CDR3 is TGTGCCATCAGTTACAGCAACGAGCAGTACTTC.